A selection of T cell receptor beta chains follows, all from one sample in a study of shared clonotypes between healthy human individuals. The protocol was immunoSEQ multiplex PCR, while the TCRdb copy is restricted to in-frame clones and leaves out a portion. The sample records around 2.3 million clones, around 95% being singletons. The sequenced sample was naive CD4+ T cells sorted from blood. The source of these receptors is a man between 18 and 35 years old in good health. CDR3s include the opening cysteine and the closing phenylalanine or tryptophan. D genes are given only for firm matches. Clone sizes are given selectively: once, few, many, or a class where the clone is expanded.

V: TRBV2
D: -
size: -
J: TRBJ1-1
CDR3: CASSFMNTEAFF
DNA: TGTGCCAGCAGTTTCATGAACACTGAAGCTTTCTTT

V: TRBV5-1
D: TRBD2
size: -
J: TRBJ2-5
CDR3: CASSPGLAGGQETQYF
DNA: TGCGCCAGCAGCCCGGGACTAGCGGGGGGACAAGAGACCCAGTACTTC

V: TRBV11-3
D: -
size: -
J: TRBJ2-7
CDR3: CASSFTSSGEQYF
DNA: TGTGCCAGCAGCTTCACTAGTTCTGGAGAGCAGTACTTC

V: TRBV2
D: -
size: -
J: TRBJ2-7
CDR3: CASSDVPTYEQYF
DNA: TGTGCCAGCAGTGACGTACCTACCTACGAGCAGTACTTC

V: TRBV5-4
D: -
size: -
J: TRBJ1-1
CDR3: CASSLARAGWTEAFF
DNA: TGTGCCAGCAGCTTGGCCAGGGCCGGATGGACTGAAGCTTTCTTT

V: TRBV6-6
D: -
size: -
J: TRBJ2-7
CDR3: CASSYGGEYEQYF
DNA: TGTGCCAGCAGTTACGGAGGGGAATACGAGCAGTACTTC

V: TRBV5-1
D: TRBD2
size: -
J: TRBJ2-3
CDR3: CASSPGLAGGTDTQYF
DNA: TGCGCCAGCAGCCCTGGACTAGCGGGCGGCACAGATACGCAGTATTTT

V: TRBV4-1
D: -
size: once
J: TRBJ2-2
CDR3: CASSPNGQGGELFF
DNA: TGCGCCAGCAGCCCAAATGGGCAGGGCGGGGAGCTGTTTTTT

V: TRBV4-3
D: -
size: -
J: TRBJ1-5
CDR3: CASSQVAGAAQPQHF
DNA: TGCGCCAGCAGCCAAGTGGCGGGGGCTGCTCAGCCCCAGCATTTT

V: TRBV28
D: -
size: -
J: TRBJ2-3
CDR3: CATGPSRTDTQYF
DNA: TGTGCCACCGGCCCTAGCCGCACAGATACGCAGTATTTT

V: TRBV4-3
D: TRBD1
size: -
J: TRBJ1-2
CDR3: CASSQDRQGAAGYTF
DNA: TGCGCCAGCAGCCAAGATCGACAGGGAGCGGCTGGCTACACCTTC